This TCR beta chain was sequenced for a study of Ad26.COV2.S vaccination and SARS-CoV-2 variants. Study-level background: In the study, Ad26.COV2.S was injected intramuscularly once, or twice 56 days apart.

Study-wide results and caveats: Vaccinated individuals (as opposed to placebo recipients) had higher spike-specific TCR breadth.

Sequenced by immunoSEQ multiplex PCR; TCRdb stores in-frame clones only, minus some. Of just over 350,000 clones listed, 80% to 90% are singletons. Of note for this clone: Its antigen is currently unknown.

Treatment in this sample: some 19 received Ad26.COV2.S at low or high dose, single or two shots; five or six received placebo; per-sample allocation not given. Samples were taken on day 63 after the first vaccine or placebo injection. This Boston cohort included adults aged 18-55 years. The receptor's source is a person between 18 and 59 years old who received the Ad26.COV2.S COVID-19 vaccine or a placebo. The specimen was peripheral blood, collected in a trial of Ad26.COV2.S vaccine versus placebo.

As DNA, the CDR3 is TGCGCCAGCAGCCAAGATTTTAGTGGGTGGCTGTTTTTT. This codes for CASSQDFSGWLFF. The rearrangement uses TRBV4-3 and TRBJ2-2, with no clear D. Trimming took 0 bases from V and 13 from J, leaving 12 bases between them. This CDR3 spans 13 amino acids. CDR1 and CDR2 from the germline V gene are LGHNA and YSLEER.